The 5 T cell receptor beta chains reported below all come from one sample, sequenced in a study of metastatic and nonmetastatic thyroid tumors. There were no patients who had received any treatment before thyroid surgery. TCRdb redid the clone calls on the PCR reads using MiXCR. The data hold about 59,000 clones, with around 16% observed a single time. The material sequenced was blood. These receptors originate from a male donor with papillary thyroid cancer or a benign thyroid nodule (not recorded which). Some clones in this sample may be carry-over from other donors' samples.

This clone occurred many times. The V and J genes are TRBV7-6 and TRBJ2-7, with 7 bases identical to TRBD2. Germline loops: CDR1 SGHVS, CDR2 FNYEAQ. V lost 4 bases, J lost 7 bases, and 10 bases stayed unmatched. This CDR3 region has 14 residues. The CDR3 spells CASSSRRGGREQYF. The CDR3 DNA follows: TGTGCCAGCAGCTCCCGCCGGGGAGGGCGGGAGCAGTACTTC. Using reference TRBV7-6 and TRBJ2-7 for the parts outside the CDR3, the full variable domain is GAGVSQSPRYKVTKRGQDVALRCDPISGHVSLYWYRQALGQGPEFLTYFNYEAQQDKSGLPNDRFSAERPEGSISTLTIQRTEQRDSAMYRCASSSRRGGREQYFGPGTRLTVT.

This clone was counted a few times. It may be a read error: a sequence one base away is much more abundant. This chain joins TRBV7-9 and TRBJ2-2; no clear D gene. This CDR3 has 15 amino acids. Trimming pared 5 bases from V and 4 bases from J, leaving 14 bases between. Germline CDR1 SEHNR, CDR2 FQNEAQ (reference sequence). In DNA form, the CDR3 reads TGTGCCAGCAGCCCTTTCCAGGCGTCCACCGGGGAGCTGTTTTTT. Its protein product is CASSPFQASTGELFF.

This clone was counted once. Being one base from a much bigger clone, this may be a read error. The CDR3 coding sequence is TGTGCCAGCAGCTTGGCTAGCGGGTCAGAGCAGCTCTTC. Protein product: CASSLASGSEQLF. V and J are TRBV7-2 and TRBJ2-1, with 8 bases that match TRBD2. Germline-derived CDR1 and CDR2 are SGHTA and FQGNSA. The CDR3 is 13 amino acids.

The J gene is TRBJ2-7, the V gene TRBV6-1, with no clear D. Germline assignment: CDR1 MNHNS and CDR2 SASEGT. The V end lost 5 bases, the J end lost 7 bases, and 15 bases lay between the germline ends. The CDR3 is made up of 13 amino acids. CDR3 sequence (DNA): TGTGCCAGCAGTAGCGCCTCCTTCAGGGAGCAGTACTTC. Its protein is CASSSASFREQYF.

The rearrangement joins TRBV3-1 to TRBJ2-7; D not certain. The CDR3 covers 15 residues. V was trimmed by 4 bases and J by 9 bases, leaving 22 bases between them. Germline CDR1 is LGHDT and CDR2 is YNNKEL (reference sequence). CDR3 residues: CASSPGIDTLHGQYF. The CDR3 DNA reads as TGTGCCAGCAGCCCGGGTATTGATACCCTCCACGGGCAGTACTTC.